What follows is one T cell receptor (beta chain) and its context. The antigen remains undetermined. PCR amplification relied on 60 Vbeta primers (plus 13 Jbeta primers). Clones were read by immunoSEQ multiplex PCR, and TCRdb kept only the in-frame ones, dropping some. The sample has hundreds of thousands of clones; just under 80% are singletons. The data stem from a study of cytomegalovirus exposure and HLA in healthy donors. These donors, healthy bone marrow donors, were studied. Notes on the study in general: Some TCR beta chains (164 of them) were listed as cytomegalovirus-associated. Later on, analysis showed that most CMV-associated TCR beta chains appeared to be HLA-restricted. Being productive about 87% or about 30% of the time was typical of most TCR beta V segments in an earlier analysis.

The sample comprised PBMCs. This clonotype was obtained from a boy younger than 18 in good health and CMV-seronegative.

CDR3 sequence reads: CASSFRDWDEQYF. Here the CDR3 DNA reads TGTGCCAGCAGCTTTCGGGATTGGGACGAGCAGTACTTC. The chain links TRBV11-2 to TRBJ2-7, with D tentatively TRBD2 (5 bases). The CDR3 has 13 residues. The germline gives CDR1 SGHAT, CDR2 FQNNGV. Between the trimmed V and J ends, which lost 3 bases and 5 bases, there was a span of 11 bases.